The clone carrying this T cell receptor beta chain turned up a few times. Its antigen is as yet unknown. Time point denoted: patch test 2, 6 weeks after DPC sensitization. Treatment denoted: therapeutic diphenylcyclopropenone sensitization with weekly scalp DPC. The data were obtained in a study of human T cells and chemical hapten exposure. TCRdb called the RACE reads again in MiXCR, with one record for every CDR3 protein. This table holds approximately 95,000 distinct CDR3 sequences, over 9.5% found once. The V gene's germline CDR1 is SEHNR and CDR2 FQNEAQ (reference sequence). CDR3 length equals 18 residues. Trimming took off 5 bases at V and 2 bases at J, with 24 bases between the two ends. Overall study results and limits: DPC sensitization left the count of TCRs above 1 in 1000 unchanged.

The sequence came from a woman aged 40 to 50 with alopecia areata. Some clones in this sample may be carry-over from other donors' samples. The J gene is TRBJ2-5, the V gene TRBV7-9, with a weak D call TRBD2 (5 bases). Sequenced here: whole blood, sampled in connection with sensitization to the hapten diphenylcyclopropenone (DPC). DNA of the CDR3: TGTGCCAGCAGCCGTTACCATTTTGCGAGGGTGTCACAAGAGACCCAGTACTTC. Protein: CASSRYHFARVSQETQYF. Complete variable domain (other parts from reference TRBV7-9 and TRBJ2-5): DTGVSQNPRHKITKRGQNVTFRCDPISEHNRLYWYRQTLGQGPEFLTYFQNEAQLEKSRLLSDRFSAERPKGSFSTLEIQRTEQGDSAMYLCASSRYHFARVSQETQYFGPGTRLLVL.